These T cell receptor beta chains were read from a single sample in a study of beta chain features in type 1 diabetes. Assay used: immunoSEQ multiplex PCR; TCRdb lists only in-frame clones, some missing. The sample lists hundreds of thousands of clones; about 14% were seen once. Sequencing was performed on naive CD4+ T cells from blood. The receptors were gathered from a man aged 30 to 45 in good health. Both conserved end residues are part of each CDR3. The order of the fields is D gene, clone size, V gene, J gene, CDR3 DNA, CDR3 protein. D genes are given only for firm matches. Clone size is stated in some rows and not others, as once, few, many or a class when expanded.

D gene: -; clone size: -; V gene: TRBV7-8; J gene: TRBJ1-2; CDR3 DNA: TGTGCCAGCAGCCCTGGAGGGGGTTCTGGCTACACCTTC; CDR3 protein: CASSPGGGSGYTF
D gene: -; clone size: -; V gene: TRBV30; J gene: TRBJ1-2; CDR3 DNA: TGTGCCTGGAGTGGGGACAAAGCTAACTATGGCTACACCTTC; CDR3 protein: CAWSGDKANYGYTF
D gene: -; clone size: few; V gene: TRBV6-4; J gene: TRBJ1-1; CDR3 DNA: TGTGCCAGCCCCCCGAACGCGGGGGAATTTATGAACACTGAAGCTTTCTTT; CDR3 protein: CASPPNAGEFMNTEAFF
D gene: TRBD1; clone size: -; V gene: TRBV5-6; J gene: TRBJ2-4; CDR3 DNA: TGTGCCAGCAGCTTTACAGGGGCCGTAAACATTCAGTACTTC; CDR3 protein: CASSFTGAVNIQYF
D gene: -; clone size: few; V gene: TRBV29-1; J gene: TRBJ1-1; CDR3 DNA: TGCAGCGTTTTTCCTCCGATATCGGGCACTGAAGCTTTCTTT; CDR3 protein: CSVFPPISGTEAFF
D gene: -; clone size: -; V gene: TRBV7-9; J gene: TRBJ2-7; CDR3 DNA: TGTGCCAGCAGCTACGAGCAGTACTTC; CDR3 protein: CASSYEQYF
D gene: TRBD1; clone size: few; V gene: TRBV10-3; J gene: TRBJ2-5; CDR3 DNA: TGTGCCATCAGTGAACAGGGGGCTCGGGAGACCCAGTACTTC; CDR3 protein: CAISEQGARETQYF
D gene: -; clone size: -; V gene: TRBV28; J gene: TRBJ2-1; CDR3 DNA: TGTGCCAGCAGGCCAGATACGAGGAGGGGTAATGAGCAGTTCTTC; CDR3 protein: CASRPDTRRGNEQFF
D gene: -; clone size: few; V gene: TRBV29-1; J gene: TRBJ1-1; CDR3 DNA: TGCAGCGTAGACACTGAAGCTTTCTTT; CDR3 protein: CSVDTEAFF
D gene: TRBD1; clone size: -; V gene: TRBV18; J gene: TRBJ2-1; CDR3 DNA: TGTGCCAGCTCACCACCCACAGGGGGTTTAAATGAGCAGTTCTTC; CDR3 protein: CASSPPTGGLNEQFF
D gene: -; clone size: -; V gene: TRBV4-2; J gene: TRBJ1-2; CDR3 DNA: TGTGCCAGCAGCCAAGATCACAACCTATATGGCTACACCTTC; CDR3 protein: CASSQDHNLYGYTF
D gene: -; clone size: few; V gene: TRBV29-1; J gene: TRBJ2-3; CDR3 DNA: TGCAGCGTTGATTCTCGCGGGGCGGATACGCAGTATTTT; CDR3 protein: CSVDSRGADTQYF
D gene: -; clone size: few; V gene: TRBV23-1; J gene: TRBJ2-1; CDR3 DNA: TGCGCCAGCAGTCAATCCCGACGGAGCTCCTACAATGAGCAGTTCTTC; CDR3 protein: CASSQSRRSSYNEQFF
D gene: TRBD1; clone size: few; V gene: TRBV7-2; J gene: TRBJ2-1; CDR3 DNA: TGTGCCAGCAGCTTCGACAGGGTTCGAAATGAGCAGTTCTTC; CDR3 protein: CASSFDRVRNEQFF
D gene: -; clone size: -; V gene: TRBV9; J gene: TRBJ2-5; CDR3 DNA: TGTGCCAGCAGCGTAGCCGTGGGAGAAGGGGAGACCCAGTACTTC; CDR3 protein: CASSVAVGEGETQYF
D gene: -; clone size: -; V gene: TRBV7-3; J gene: TRBJ2-3; CDR3 DNA: TGTGCCAGCAGCCGAGATAATACGCAGTATTTT; CDR3 protein: CASSRDNTQYF
D gene: -; clone size: once; V gene: TRBV5-4; J gene: TRBJ2-5; CDR3 DNA: TGTGCCAGCAGTCGGGCGCCGGGCTCCCAAGAGACCCAGTACTTC; CDR3 protein: CASSRAPGSQETQYF
D gene: TRBD1; clone size: -; V gene: TRBV7-2; J gene: TRBJ2-3; CDR3 DNA: TGTGCCAGCAGCTCAGGACAGGGATCAGATACGCAGTATTTT; CDR3 protein: CASSSGQGSDTQYF
D gene: -; clone size: many; V gene: TRBV7-2; J gene: TRBJ2-1; CDR3 DNA: TGTGCCAGCAGCTTGGACTATTACAATGAGCAGTTCTTC; CDR3 protein: CASSLDYYNEQFF
D gene: TRBD2; clone size: -; V gene: TRBV15; J gene: TRBJ2-3; CDR3 DNA: TGTGCCACCTCTGGACTAGCGGGAGGTGTGACAGATACGCAGTATTTT; CDR3 protein: CATSGLAGGVTDTQYF
D gene: TRBD1; clone size: few; V gene: TRBV14; J gene: TRBJ1-1; CDR3 DNA: TGTGCCAGCAGCCTAAGGACAGGGGGTTACACTGAAGCTTTCTTT; CDR3 protein: CASSLRTGGYTEAFF
D gene: TRBD1; clone size: few; V gene: TRBV25-1; J gene: TRBJ2-5; CDR3 DNA: TGTGCCAGCATTGGCAGGGGGCGAGAGACCCAGTACTTC; CDR3 protein: CASIGRGRETQYF
D gene: -; clone size: few; V gene: TRBV28; J gene: TRBJ2-5; CDR3 DNA: TGTGCCAGCAGCTTGGGAGGACATAAAGAGACCCAGTACTTC; CDR3 protein: CASSLGGHKETQYF
D gene: -; clone size: once; V gene: TRBV11-3; J gene: TRBJ2-1; CDR3 DNA: TGTGCCAGCAGCCAACCCTACAATGAGCAGTTCTTC; CDR3 protein: CASSQPYNEQFF
D gene: -; clone size: -; V gene: TRBV29-1; J gene: TRBJ1-2; CDR3 DNA: TGCAGCGTTTTAACCAGATTAACTAACTATGGCTACACCTTC; CDR3 protein: CSVLTRLTNYGYTF
D gene: -; clone size: -; V gene: TRBV6-1; J gene: TRBJ2-2; CDR3 DNA: TGTGCCAGCTCGCGGGGGAACACCGGGGAGCTGTTTTTT; CDR3 protein: CASSRGNTGELFF
D gene: -; clone size: few; V gene: TRBV7-2; J gene: TRBJ1-6; CDR3 DNA: TGTGCCAGCAGCTTTGGTGCGAGCTCCTATAATTCACCCCTCCACTTT; CDR3 protein: CASSFGASSYNSPLHF
D gene: -; clone size: -; V gene: TRBV9; J gene: TRBJ1-5; CDR3 DNA: TGTGCCAGCAGCAGTCGGTTTGGGGACCTACCCCATAGCAATCAGCCCCAGCATTTT; CDR3 protein: CASSSRFGDLPHSNQPQHF
D gene: -; clone size: few; V gene: TRBV6-5; J gene: TRBJ2-1; CDR3 DNA: TGTGCCAGCAGAACCTCCTTAGTGTATGAGCAGTTCTTC; CDR3 protein: CASRTSLVYEQFF
D gene: -; clone size: few; V gene: TRBV2; J gene: TRBJ1-4; CDR3 DNA: TGTGCCAGCAGTGAGATGGGGGGAACTAATGAAAAACTGTTTTTT; CDR3 protein: CASSEMGGTNEKLFF
D gene: -; clone size: -; V gene: TRBV7-2; J gene: TRBJ2-7; CDR3 DNA: TGTGCCAGCAGCTTAGAGGCCCCACCGCCCTACGAGCAGTACTTC; CDR3 protein: CASSLEAPPPYEQYF
D gene: TRBD1; clone size: -; V gene: TRBV7-6; J gene: TRBJ2-5; CDR3 DNA: TGTGCCAGCAGCTTAGTAGTCCGGGGGACAGGAGAGACCCAGTACTTC; CDR3 protein: CASSLVVRGTGETQYF
D gene: -; clone size: few; V gene: TRBV6-5; J gene: TRBJ2-5; CDR3 DNA: TGTGCCAGCAGTTACCGGGGGCGTGAGACCCAGTACTTC; CDR3 protein: CASSYRGRETQYF
D gene: TRBD2; clone size: few; V gene: TRBV7-2; J gene: TRBJ2-7; CDR3 DNA: TGTGCCAGCAGCCCCGTCGGGACTAGTGGCTACGAGCAGTACTTC; CDR3 protein: CASSPVGTSGYEQYF
D gene: -; clone size: -; V gene: TRBV29-1; J gene: TRBJ1-3; CDR3 DNA: TGCAGCGTTGAAGTCTCTGGAAACACCATATATTTT; CDR3 protein: CSVEVSGNTIYF
D gene: TRBD1; clone size: few; V gene: TRBV7-9; J gene: TRBJ2-7; CDR3 DNA: TGTGCCAGCAGCTTAGTTGGGACAGAGGTGCAGTACTTC; CDR3 protein: CASSLVGTEVQYF
D gene: -; clone size: few; V gene: TRBV7-2; J gene: TRBJ2-4; CDR3 DNA: TGTGCCAGCAGCTTAGCGCCAATATCTCGGGTTAACATTCAGTACTTC; CDR3 protein: CASSLAPISRVNIQYF
D gene: -; clone size: -; V gene: TRBV28; J gene: TRBJ2-5; CDR3 DNA: TGTGCCAGCAGTTCCCGGGACGGGCTGACCCAGTACTTC; CDR3 protein: CASSSRDGLTQYF
D gene: -; clone size: -; V gene: TRBV6-1; J gene: TRBJ2-4; CDR3 DNA: TGTGCCAGCAGTGAAGGGCTAGCCAAAAACATTCAGTACTTC; CDR3 protein: CASSEGLAKNIQYF
D gene: TRBD2; clone size: few; V gene: TRBV5-1; J gene: TRBJ2-1; CDR3 DNA: TGCGCCAGCAGCCCCCGGACTAGCGGGAGTGTCAACAATGAGCAGTTCTTC; CDR3 protein: CASSPRTSGSVNNEQFF
D gene: -; clone size: -; V gene: TRBV7-2; J gene: TRBJ1-1; CDR3 DNA: TGTGCCAGCAGCCCACTAGTTATGGTCGGATGGATGGACACTGAAGCTTTCTTT; CDR3 protein: CASSPLVMVGWMDTEAFF
D gene: -; clone size: -; V gene: TRBV7-9; J gene: TRBJ1-1; CDR3 DNA: TGTGCCAGCAGCTTGGTCAACCCACAAGATGAAGCTTTCTTT; CDR3 protein: CASSLVNPQDEAFF